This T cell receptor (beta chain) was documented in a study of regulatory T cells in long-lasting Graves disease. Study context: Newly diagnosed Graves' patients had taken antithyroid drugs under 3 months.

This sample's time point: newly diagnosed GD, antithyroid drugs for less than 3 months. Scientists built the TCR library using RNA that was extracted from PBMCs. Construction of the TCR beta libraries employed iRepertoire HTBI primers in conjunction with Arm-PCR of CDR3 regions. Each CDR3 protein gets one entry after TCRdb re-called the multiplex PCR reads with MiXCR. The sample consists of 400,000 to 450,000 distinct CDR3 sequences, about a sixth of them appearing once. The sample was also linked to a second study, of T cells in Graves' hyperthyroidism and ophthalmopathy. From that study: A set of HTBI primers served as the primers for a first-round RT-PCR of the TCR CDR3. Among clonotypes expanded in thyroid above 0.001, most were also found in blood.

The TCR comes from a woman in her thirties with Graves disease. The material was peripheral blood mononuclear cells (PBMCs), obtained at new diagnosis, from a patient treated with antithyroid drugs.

For the CDR3, the DNA is TGCGCCAGCAGCCAAGATCCGGGGCCTTTCACAGATACGCAGTATTTT. Translating gives CASSQDPGPFTDTQYF. V is TRBV4-3 and J is TRBJ2-3, with D perhaps TRBD1 or TRBD2 (5 bases each). V lost 0 bases to trimming and J lost 2 bases, with 12 bases between them. Germline assignment: CDR1 LGHNA and CDR2 YSLEER. The CDR3 totals 16 residues.